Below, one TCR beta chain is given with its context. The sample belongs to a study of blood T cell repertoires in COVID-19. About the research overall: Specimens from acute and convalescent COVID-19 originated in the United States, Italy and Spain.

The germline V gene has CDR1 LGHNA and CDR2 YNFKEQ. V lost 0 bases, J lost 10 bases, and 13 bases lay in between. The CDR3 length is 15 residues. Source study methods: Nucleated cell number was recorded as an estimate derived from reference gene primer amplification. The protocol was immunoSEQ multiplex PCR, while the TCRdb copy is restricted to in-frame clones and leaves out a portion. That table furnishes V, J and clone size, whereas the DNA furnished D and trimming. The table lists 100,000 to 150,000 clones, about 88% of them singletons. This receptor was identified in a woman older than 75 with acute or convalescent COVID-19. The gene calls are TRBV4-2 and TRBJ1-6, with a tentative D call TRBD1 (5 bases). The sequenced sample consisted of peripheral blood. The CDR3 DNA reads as TGTGCCAGCAGCCAAGAATGGAGGGGTAGCTCACCCCTCCACTTT. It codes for CASSQEWRGSSPLHF.